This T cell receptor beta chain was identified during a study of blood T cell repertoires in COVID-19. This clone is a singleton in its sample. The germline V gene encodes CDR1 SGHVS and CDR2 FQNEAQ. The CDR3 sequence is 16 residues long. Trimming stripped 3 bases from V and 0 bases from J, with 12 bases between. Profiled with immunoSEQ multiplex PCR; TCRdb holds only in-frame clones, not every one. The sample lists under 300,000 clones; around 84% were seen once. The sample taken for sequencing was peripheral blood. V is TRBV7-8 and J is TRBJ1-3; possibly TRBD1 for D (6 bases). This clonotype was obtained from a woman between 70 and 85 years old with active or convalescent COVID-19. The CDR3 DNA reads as TGTGCCAGCAGCTTCGGCACAGGGAGCTCTGGAAACACCATATATTTT. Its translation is CASSFGTGSSGNTIYF.